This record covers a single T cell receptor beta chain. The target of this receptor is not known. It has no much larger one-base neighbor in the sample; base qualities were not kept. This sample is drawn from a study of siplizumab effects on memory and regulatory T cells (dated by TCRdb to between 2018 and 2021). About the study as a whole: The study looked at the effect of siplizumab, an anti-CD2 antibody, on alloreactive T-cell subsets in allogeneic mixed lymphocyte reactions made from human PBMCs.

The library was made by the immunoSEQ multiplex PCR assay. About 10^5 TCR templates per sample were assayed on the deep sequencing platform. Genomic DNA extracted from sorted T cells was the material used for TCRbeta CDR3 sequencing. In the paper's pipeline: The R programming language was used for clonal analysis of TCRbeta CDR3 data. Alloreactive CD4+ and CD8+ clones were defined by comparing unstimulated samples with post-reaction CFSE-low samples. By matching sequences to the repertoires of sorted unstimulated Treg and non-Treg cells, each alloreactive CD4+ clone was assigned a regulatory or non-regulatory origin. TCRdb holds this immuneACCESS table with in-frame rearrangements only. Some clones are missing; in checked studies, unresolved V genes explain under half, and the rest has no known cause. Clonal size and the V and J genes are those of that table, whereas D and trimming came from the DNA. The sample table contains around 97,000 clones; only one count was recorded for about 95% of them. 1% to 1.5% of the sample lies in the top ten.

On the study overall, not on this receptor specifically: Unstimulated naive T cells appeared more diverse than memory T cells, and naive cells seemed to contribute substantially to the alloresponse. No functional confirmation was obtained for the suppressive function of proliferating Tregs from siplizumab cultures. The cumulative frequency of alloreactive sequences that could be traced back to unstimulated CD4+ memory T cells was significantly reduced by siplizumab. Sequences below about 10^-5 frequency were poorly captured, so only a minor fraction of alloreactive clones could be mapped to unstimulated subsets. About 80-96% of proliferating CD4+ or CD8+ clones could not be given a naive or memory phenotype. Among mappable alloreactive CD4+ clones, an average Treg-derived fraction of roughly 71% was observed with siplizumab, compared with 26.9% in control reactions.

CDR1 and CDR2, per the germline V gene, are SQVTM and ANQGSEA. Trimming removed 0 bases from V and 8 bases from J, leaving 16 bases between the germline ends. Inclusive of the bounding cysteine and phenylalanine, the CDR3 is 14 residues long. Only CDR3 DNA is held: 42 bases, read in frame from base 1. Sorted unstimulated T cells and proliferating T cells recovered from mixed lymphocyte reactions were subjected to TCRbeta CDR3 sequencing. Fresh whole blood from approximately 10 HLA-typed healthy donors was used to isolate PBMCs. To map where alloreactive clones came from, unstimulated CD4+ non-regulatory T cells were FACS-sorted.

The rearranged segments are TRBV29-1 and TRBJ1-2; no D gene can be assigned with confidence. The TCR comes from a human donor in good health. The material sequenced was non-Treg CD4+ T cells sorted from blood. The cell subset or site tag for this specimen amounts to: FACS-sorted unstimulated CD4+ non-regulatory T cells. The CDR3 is CSVEDLSNPGGYTF. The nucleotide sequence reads TGCAGCGTTGAAGATTTAAGTAATCCGGGAGGCTACACCTTC.